This TCR beta chain comes out of a study of blood T cell repertoires in COVID-19. Study-level background: Specimens from acute and convalescent COVID-19 originated in the United States, Italy and Spain.

Germline V gene lookup returns CDR1 SGHRS and CDR2 YFSETQ. Trimming took 0 bases from V and 5 from J, leaving 11 bases between them. This CDR3 comprises 14 residues. Patients at the Seattle site were enrolled during active infection and followed longitudinally. This clone has only one observation. How the authors handled the data: Researchers report that nucleated cell counts were estimated from reference gene primer amplification. Profiling relied on immunoSEQ multiplex PCR, and the TCRdb table lists in-frame clones only, not all of them. Clone size and the V and J calls come from that table; the DNA yielded D and trimming. The table shows 140,000 to 150,000 clones, with 88% occurring only once.

The clonotype comes from a human donor with COVID-19, enrolled during active disease. The donor label of this sample is uncertain. The genes are TRBV5-1 and TRBJ2-5; a weak D match, TRBD2 (5 bases). Sequencing was done on a sample of peripheral blood. CDR3 region: CASSLESGEETQYF. The CDR3 DNA sequence: TGCGCCAGCAGCTTGGAGTCCGGGGAGGAGACCCAGTACTTC.